The source of this T cell receptor beta chain is a study of shared clonotypes between healthy human individuals. Background on the study: Three plates each covered CD4 naive and memory; CD8 naive two, CD8 memory one.

This clone was observed a single time. CDR1 and CDR2 from the germline V gene are MNHNY and SVGAGI (reference sequence). Losses at the gene ends were 0 bases for V and 4 bases for J; bases not matched to a gene: 4. The CDR3 consists of 16 residues. Method: immunoSEQ multiplex PCR; TCRdb's copy keeps in-frame clones and lacks some. The sample carries under 850,000 clones, approximately 72% recorded once. Sample: memory CD4+ T cells sorted from blood. Subset in this sample: CD45RA-negative fraction. This clonotype was sampled from a woman aged 30 to 39 in good health. The chain joins TRBV6-6 to TRBJ2-2; 8 nucleotides align to TRBD1. Here the CDR3 reads CASSYSTGGGTGELFF. The CDR3 DNA reads TGTGCCAGCAGTTACTCAACAGGGGGAGGCACCGGGGAGCTGTTTTTT.